This TCR beta chain was recorded in a study of monozygotic twins with inflammatory bowel disease. In eight separate reactions per sample, cDNA was generated. Each of TCRalpha and TCRbeta cDNA went through two nested PCRs, lasting approximately 16 and 9 cycles. From its re-call of the 5' RACE reads, TCRdb lists each CDR3 protein once, without DNA. The clone table shows 350,000 to 500,000 distinct CDR3 sequences, with the ten largest holding about 2.6%. The CDR3 has 14 amino acids. Germline CDR1 is DFQATT and CDR2 is SNEGSKA (reference sequence). The V call is TRBV20-1, the J call TRBJ2-3; TCRdb names TRBD2, which stays unverified in the absence of DNA. Sequencing used blood. The sequence was obtained from a human donor with ulcerative colitis or Crohn's disease, or a healthy co-twin of an affected twin (not recorded which). CDR3: CSAADGGGADTQYF.